The 25 T cell receptor beta chains presented below share a single source sample, sequenced in a study of T cells expressing NK-cell markers. TCRdb re-called the 5' RACE reads and catalogs CDR3 proteins one per entry, DNA excluded. Listed are a few hundred thousand distinct CDR3 sequences; approximately 0.41% falls within the top ten. Sequenced material: blood T cells: a sorted CD56 or NKG2C T cell subset, CD4+ or CD8+ T cells, or bulk PBMC T cells (not recorded which). The receptors stem from a man between 18 and 35 years old in good health.

The rearrangement links TRBV6-1 to TRBJ2-1; the D call from TCRdb, TRBD2, cannot be confirmed without DNA. Germline V gene data show CDR1 as MNHNS and CDR2 as SASEGT. CDR3 size: 14 residues. CDR3 in amino acids: CASRMTSGIYEQFF.

The chain couples TRBV11-2 to TRBJ2-2; TCRdb's D call, TRBD1, is unchecked because there is no DNA. The CDR3 runs 12 residues. From germline, CDR1 is SGHAT and CDR2 FQNNGV. Here the CDR3 reads CASSWGPGELFF.

This chain links TRBV5-1 with TRBJ1-2. Germline CDR1 SGHRS, CDR2 YFSETQ. CDR3 length: 13 residues. CDR3 protein: CASTRGSNYGYTF.

J is TRBJ2-1 and V is TRBV24-1; TCRdb returns TRBD1, unconfirmable since there is no DNA. This CDR3 spans 16 amino acids. CDR1 is KGHDR, CDR2 SFDVKD, per germline. CDR3 region: CATSDRTGKSYNEQFF.

This chain links TRBV12-3 or TRBV12-4 with TRBJ2-1; TCRdb returns TRBD2, unconfirmable since there is no DNA. The CDR3 has 15 amino acids. The CDR3 region is CASSFRGLAGDEQFF.

The J gene is TRBJ2-4, the V gene TRBV5-6; TCRdb returns TRBD2, unconfirmable since there is no DNA. Germline CDR1 and CDR2: SGHDT and YYEEEE. CDR3 length equals 18 residues. The CDR3 sequence: CASSKTSGTPGPKNIQYF.

The chain employs TRBV12-3 or TRBV12-4 and TRBJ2-3; absent DNA, TCRdb's TRBD2 call cannot be checked. The length of the CDR3 is 12 residues. The CDR3 spells CASSPGLATQYF.

The rearrangement links TRBV5-1 to TRBJ1-5. This CDR3 is built from 13 residues. CDR1 is SGHRS and CDR2 is YFSETQ in the germline V gene. CDR3 loop: CASSLGGEEPQHF.

The genes are TRBV12-3 or TRBV12-4 and TRBJ2-3; absent DNA, TCRdb's TRBD1 call cannot be checked. The CDR3 has 16 residues. CDR3 amino acids: CASSLVRGTYTDTQYF.

This chain connects TRBV19 to TRBJ1-5. CDR3 length: 16 amino acids. Germline V gives CDR1 LNHDA, CDR2 SQIVND (reference sequence). CDR3 loop: CASSPERGAGNQPQHF. The complete variable domain, with remaining parts taken from reference TRBV19 and TRBJ1-5, reads DGGITQSPKYLFRKEGQNVTLSCEQNLNHDAMYWYRQDPGQGLRLIYYSQIVNDFQKGDIAEGYSVSREKKESFPLTVTSAQKNPTAFYLCASSPERGAGNQPQHFGDGTRLSIL.

The gene calls are TRBV29-1 and TRBJ2-1; TCRdb reports TRBD2, a call that lacks DNA to check it against. CDR1 is SQVTM and CDR2 is ANQGSEA in the germline V gene. The CDR3 is 14 residues long. CDR3 sequence: CSVLAGGSYNEQFF.

The chain has TRBV20-1 and TRBJ2-3; the D gene TCRdb calls, TRBD1, cannot be checked with no DNA. The CDR3 contains 13 residues. Germline-derived CDR1 and CDR2 are DFQATT and SNEGSKA (reference sequence). The CDR3 spells CSALTGTTDTQYF.

This sequence joins TRBV29-1 and TRBJ2-3; lacking DNA, the TRBD2 call made by TCRdb goes unchecked. Germline-derived CDR1 and CDR2 are SQVTM and ANQGSEA. This CDR3 has 13 amino acids. CDR3: CSGGGSWGDTQYF.

This CDR3 reads CSASRGGNTEAFF. The chain is built from TRBV20-1 and TRBJ1-1; as DNA is missing, the TRBD1 call by TCRdb cannot be tested. Germline V gene data show CDR1 as DFQATT and CDR2 as SNEGSKA (reference sequence). This CDR3 has 13 amino acids.

The chain employs TRBV6-5 and TRBJ2-2. Germline-derived CDR1 and CDR2 are MNHEY and SVGAGI. The CDR3 runs to 12 residues. CDR3 amino acids: CASLGSTGELFF.

The chain employs TRBV12-3 or TRBV12-4 and TRBJ2-1; the TRBD1 assignment by TCRdb is unverifiable without DNA. There are 15 residues in the CDR3. CDR3 in amino acids: CASSEGQGVYNEQFF.

The V gene is TRBV10-1, the J gene TRBJ1-2; TCRdb gives TRBD1 as the D gene, but with no DNA this cannot be confirmed. CDR1 is WNHNN and CDR2 is SYGVQD in the germline V gene (reference sequence). This CDR3 comprises 13 residues. The CDR3 reads CASRDPGGEGYTF.

The chain links TRBV6-1 to TRBJ1-5. This CDR3 has 17 residues. Germline-derived CDR1 and CDR2 are MNHNS and SASEGT. CDR3 amino acids: CASRHILGRDSNQPQHF.

The J gene is TRBJ1-5, the V gene TRBV7-9; TCRdb selects TRBD1, and the lack of DNA leaves this call unchecked. The CDR3 has 14 residues. Germline V gene data show CDR1 as SEHNR and CDR2 as FQNEAQ (reference sequence). CDR3: CASSEGQYNQPQHF.

The CDR3 sequence is CASSQERKDSYSYNEQFF. The chain is built from TRBV14 and TRBJ2-1; TCRdb gives TRBD2 as the D gene, but with no DNA this cannot be confirmed. CDR1 and CDR2 from the germline V gene are SGHDN and FVKESK. The CDR3 sequence is 18 residues long.

The chain combines TRBV3-1 with TRBJ1-1; TCRdb indicates TRBD1, and absent DNA this call remains unverified. The CDR3 sequence is 15 residues long. The germline V gene has CDR1 LGHDT and CDR2 YNNKEL (reference sequence). The CDR3 loop is CASSQAGTSNTEAFF.

The V call is TRBV7-7, the J call TRBJ2-5; TCRdb calls TRBD1, which cannot be checked without DNA. In germline, CDR1 is SSHAT, CDR2 FNYEAQ (reference sequence). CDR3 length: 15 amino acids. This CDR3 is CASSLDRGRGETQYF.

V gene TRBV2 combines with J gene TRBJ1-1. The CDR3 spans 13 residues. CDR1 is SNHLY and CDR2 is FYNNEI in the germline V gene. The CDR3 is CASYRVRDTEAFF.

The chain recombines TRBV5-1 with TRBJ2-1; absent DNA, TCRdb's TRBD2 call cannot be checked. CDR1 and CDR2 from the germline V gene are SGHRS and YFSETQ. The CDR3 length is 18 residues. The CDR3 is CASSRELAGAWFDNEQFF.

The rearrangement joins TRBV18 to TRBJ2-5; TCRdb designates TRBD1, a call that cannot be tested without DNA. Germline CDR1 and CDR2: KGHSH and LQKENI. The length of the CDR3 is 14 residues. Here the CDR3 reads CASSPDGQGATQYF.